A single sample gave rise to the 20 T cell receptor beta chains below, sequenced in a study of HIV-infected patients and healthy controls. All unsorted peripheral T cells were captured because whole blood was used without fractionation. cDNA was made from approximately 500 ng RNA using alpha and beta constant primers. Using multiplexing indices, alpha and beta chain libraries were generated apart by chain-specific third strand synthesis. TCRdb re-derived calls from the 5' RACE reads in MiXCR, one entry per CDR3 protein. The data contain around 8,800 distinct CDR3 sequences, roughly 7% of them singletons. The sequenced sample was blood, obtained before antiretroviral therapy. The receptors derive from an adult with HIV infection.

The chain combines TRBV20-1 with TRBJ2-1; TRBD2 matches at 11 bases. There are 13 residues in the CDR3. Germline V gene sequence: CDR1 DFQATT, CDR2 SNEGSKA (reference sequence). J was trimmed by 13 bases and V by 5 bases; bases with no gene match: 10. CDR3: CSAPRASGGPQFF. As DNA, the CDR3 is TGCAGTGCTCCCAGGGCTAGCGGGGGGCCCCAGTTCTTC.

Many counts were recorded for this clonotype. This sequence joins TRBV7-2 and TRBJ2-1; D may match TRBD1 or TRBD2 (6 bases each). The CDR3 runs 15 residues. V was cut by 2 bases and J by 9 bases, with 17 bases left in between. Germline V gives CDR1 SGHTA, CDR2 FQGNSA. The CDR3 DNA is TGTGCCAGCAGCTTAAAAGGGGGAGGTTTGGTTGAGCAGTTCTTC. Translated, it gives CASSLKGGGLVEQFF.

The chain recombines TRBV12-3 or TRBV12-4 with TRBJ1-5, with D unresolved. CDR3 size: 13 residues. V gave up 3 bases and J gave up 5 bases, with 8 bases separating them. The CDR3 loop reads CASSLGRYQPQHF. The CDR3 DNA sequence: TGTGCCAGCAGTTTGGGCCGTTATCAGCCCCAGCATTTT.

This clonotype was detected ten times or more. The chain has TRBV2 and TRBJ1-2; D not resolved. V was trimmed by 1 base and J by 8 bases, leaving 11 bases between them. The CDR3 consists of 13 residues. CDR1 is SNHLY, CDR2 FYNNEI, per germline. The CDR3 sequence: CASSEDGLGGYTF. In DNA form, the CDR3 reads TGTGCCAGCAGTGAAGATGGGCTTGGAGGCTACACCTTC.

This clonotype was observed many times. The chain combines TRBV9 with TRBJ2-1, with D perhaps matching TRBD1 (5 bases). The CDR3 has 15 residues. Trimming removed 1 base at V and 8 bases at J, with 16 bases between. The germline CDR1 and CDR2 sequences are SGDLS and YYNGEE. The CDR3 DNA is TGTGCCAGCAGCGTATTTGGGGCCTTCGTCGATGAGCAGTTCTTC. Protein sequence: CASSVFGAFVDEQFF. The whole variable domain, remainder taken from reference TRBV9 and TRBJ2-1, is DSGVTQTPKHLITATGQRVTLRCSPRSGDLSVYWYQQSLDQGLQFLIQYYNGEERAKGNILERFSAQQFPDLHSELNLSSLELGDSALYFCASSVFGAFVDEQFFGPGTRLTVL.

In its sample, this clonotype was seen many times. This chain links TRBV6-5 with TRBJ1-4, with 10 bases lining up with TRBD1. The junction had 6 bases not matched to a gene; V was cut back by 0 bases and J by 8 bases. The CDR3 totals 16 residues. CDR1 is MNHEY, CDR2 SVGAGI, per germline. CDR3 bases: TGTGCCAGCAGTTACTCCGGGACAGGGGATGGGGAAAAACTGTTTTTT. This codes for CASSYSGTGDGEKLFF.

In its sample, this clonotype ranks as large. The chain recombines TRBV12-3 or TRBV12-4 with TRBJ2-1, with D perhaps TRBD1 (6 bases). V lost 4 bases and J lost 10, with 29 bases in between. The CDR3 loop spans 18 amino acids. The CDR3 sequence is CASSSYPLSGTPAHEQFF. In DNA form, the CDR3 reads TGTGCCAGCAGTTCCTATCCGCTCTCCGGGACACCCGCCCACGAGCAGTTCTTC.

The chain recombines TRBV9 with TRBJ2-5; 7 bases map to TRBD1. The V gene's germline CDR1 is SGDLS and CDR2 YYNGEE. The CDR3 is made up of 13 amino acids. J lost 4 bases, V lost 5 bases, and 5 bases had no gene match. CDR3 sequence (DNA): TGTGCCAGCAGTCTCACAGGGGCAGAGACCCAGTACTTC. Protein: CASSLTGAETQYF.

This clonotype came up many times. The chain couples TRBV7-3 to TRBJ2-1; D is possibly TRBD1 (5 bases). CDR3 size: 12 residues. Trimming removed 6 bases from V and 6 bases from J, with 9 bases in between. Germline V gene data show CDR1 as SGHTA and CDR2 as FQGTGA. As DNA, the CDR3 is TGTGCCAGCAGTTATCAGGGCAATGAGCAGTTCTTC. Its translation: CASSYQGNEQFF.

At least ten counts were recorded for this clonotype. V gene TRBV13 combines with J gene TRBJ2-6, with D unclear. CDR1 is PRHDT, CDR2 FYEKMQ, per germline (reference sequence). The CDR3 runs 16 residues. The germline V and J ends were trimmed by 5 bases and 0 bases, with 11 bases remaining between them. The CDR3 coding sequence is TGTGCCAGCAGCCCCCTTAGACTCTCTGGGGCCAACGTCCTGACTTTC. This gives the protein CASSPLRLSGANVLTF.

The V gene is TRBV7-9, the J gene TRBJ1-4, with D hard to call. The CDR3 length is 13 residues. Trimming removed 6 bases at V and 7 bases at J, with 12 bases between. The germline V gene has CDR1 SEHNR and CDR2 FQNEAQ (reference sequence). The CDR3, as DNA: TGTGCCAGCAGTCGTGGGGAGGGTGAAAAACTGTTTTTT. This codes for CASSRGEGEKLFF.

Comment on this clonotype: One junction end does not reproduce the germline sequence, and a read error may be involved. The chain couples TRBV19 to TRBJ1-5, with 11 bases aligning to TRBD1. This CDR3 comprises 15 residues. Germline lookup yields CDR1 LNHDA and CDR2 SQIVND (reference sequence). The CDR3 reads CASSIGTGGYQPQNF. CDR3 sequence (DNA): TGTGCCAGTAGTATAGGGACAGGGGGCTATCAGCCCCAGAATTTT.

V gene TRBV5-6 combines with J gene TRBJ2-3, with 8 bases fitting TRBD1. J lost 2 bases, V lost 8 bases, and 4 bases had no gene match. The CDR3 runs to 13 residues. Germline V gives CDR1 SGHDT, CDR2 YYEEEE. The CDR3 DNA sequence: TGTGCCAGTGGGACAGGATACACAGATACGCAGTATTTT. Its translation: CASGTGYTDTQYF.

This clonotype was seen many times. This chain uses TRBV5-6 with TRBJ2-3; 11 nucleotides match TRBD2. Germline CDR1 reads SGHDT; CDR2 reads YYEEEE. The CDR3 runs to 17 residues. After removal of 4 bases from V and 5 bases from J, the junction contained 12 bases not matched to a gene. CDR3 protein: CASSPGLSGGAVDTQYF. The CDR3 DNA sequence: TGTGCCAGCAGCCCCGGACTTAGCGGGGGGGCCGTAGATACGCAGTATTTT.

This clonotype was recorded many times. The rearrangement links TRBV6-4 to TRBJ2-3, with D possibly TRBD2 on 7 matching bases. CDR1 and CDR2 (germline): MRHNA, SNTAGT. The CDR3 has 15 residues. With 6 bases removed from V and 2 bases from J, the gap between germline ends came to 15 bases. This CDR3 is CASSMEGGDTDTQYF. DNA of the CDR3: TGTGCCAGCAGCATGGAGGGGGGGGACACAGATACGCAGTATTTT.

At least ten counts were recorded for this clonotype. The rearrangement joins TRBV6-2 or TRBV6-3 to TRBJ2-1, with 8 positions matching TRBD1. Germline trimming cut 5 bases from V and 3 bases from J; bases unmatched to any gene: 9. Germline V CDR1 and CDR2: MNHEY, SVGEGT. The CDR3 consists of 16 residues. The CDR3 DNA sequence: TGTGCCAGCAGTCCCCTCGGGACAGGTCTCTACAATGAGCAGTTCTTC. Encoded protein: CASSPLGTGLYNEQFF.

Many counts were recorded for this clonotype. The V gene is TRBV6-1, the J gene TRBJ2-7; TRBD1 aligns across 8 bases. V shed 8 bases, J shed 5 bases, and the junction held 14 bases outside the gene matches. The CDR3 spans 15 residues. Germline values: CDR1 MNHNS, CDR2 SASEGT. The CDR3 loop is CASLYRDRSPNEQYF. CDR3 DNA sequence: TGTGCCAGCCTTTACCGGGACAGGAGTCCAAACGAGCAGTACTTC.

The chain carries TRBV5-1 and TRBJ1-5; D not certain. Germline values: CDR1 SGHRS, CDR2 YFSETQ. This CDR3 comprises 14 residues. V lost 1 base and J 7 bases, leaving 12 bases between the germline ends. As DNA, the CDR3 is TGCGCCAGCAGCTTGAGGGAGGGAGGGCAGCCCCAGCATTTT. This sequence encodes CASSLREGGQPQHF.

The chain uses TRBV7-9 and TRBJ2-3; D unresolved. The CDR3 consists of 14 residues. The ends were cut back, 4 bases at V and 9 bases at J, with 17 bases in the middle. Germline assignment: CDR1 SEHNR and CDR2 FQNEAQ (reference sequence). The CDR3 DNA follows: TGTGCCAGCAGCTCCCCCCCGGAAGCCAGGACGCAGTATTTT. Its translation is CASSSPPEARTQYF.

This clonotype appeared many times. J is TRBJ2-1 and V is TRBV4-3; D gene uncertain. CDR1 and CDR2 from the germline V gene are LGHNA and YSLEER. The CDR3 consists of 14 residues. The V and J ends lost 0 bases and 3 bases respectively, with 6 bases between them. The CDR3 is CASSQDVSYNEQFF. The DNA of the CDR3 is TGCGCCAGCAGCCAAGACGTCAGCTACAATGAGCAGTTCTTC.